Listed below are T cell receptor beta chains from one sample, sequenced in a study of T cell changes during pregnancy in multiple sclerosis. The repertoire was sequenced with immunoSEQ multiplex PCR; TCRdb's copy has only in-frame clones and lacks some. The data contain around 75,000 clones, roughly 90% of them seen just once; the ten biggest clones take up approximately 0.88%. Sequencing was performed on peripheral blood, taken in the first trimester of pregnancy. The source is a female donor in good health, enrolled as a control in a pregnancy study. The CDR3 runs from the conserved cysteine through the conserved F or W.

17,TRBJ2-7,TRBV19,CASSMDGVGGSFYEQYF
15,TRBJ2-1,TRBV14,CASSHPRGGSNEQFF
13,TRBJ2-3,TRBV18,CASSPRNTDTQYF
15,TRBJ2-3,TRBV7-6,CASSFTEGLTDTQYF
12,TRBJ1-1,TRBV29-1,CSVGQRNTEAFF
14,TRBJ1-2,TRBV13,CASSFRDRDYGYTF
15,TRBJ1-1,TRBV5-8,CASSLYGGQFTEAFF
13,TRBJ2-5,TRBV30,CAWSVDRGETQYF
15,TRBJ1-6,TRBV7-9,CASSLSDRANSPLHF
13,TRBJ1-6,TRBV2,CASSDRGDSPLHF
15,TRBJ1-2,TRBV5-6,CASSRAGLGLYGYTF
15,TRBJ1-2,TRBV5-1,CASSDRQGANYGYTF
16,TRBJ2-1,TRBV19,CASSIDGGALFDEQFF
14,TRBJ1-1,TRBV6-5,CASSEFGFNTEAFF
15,TRBJ2-4,TRBV15,CATSRDYREVDIQYF
15,TRBJ2-6,TRBV25-1,CASSPRVSGANVLTF
16,TRBJ2-7,TRBV5-1,CASSLALGVISYEQYF
18,TRBJ2-2,TRBV28,CASSRGLAGGRNTGELFF
15,TRBJ2-5,TRBV5-1,CASSLGLAGRETQYF
14,TRBJ2-2,TRBV28,CASSPPGLTGELFF
14,TRBJ2-2,TRBV7-8,CANRGGTNTGELFF
13,TRBJ1-5,TRBV28,CASKWQSNQPQHF
13,TRBJ1-1,TRBV5-1,CASSSQGNTEAFF
15,TRBJ2-1,TRBV6-5,CASSIQGLAPNEQFF
14,TRBJ1-2,TRBV2,CASRKDRANYGYTF
13,TRBJ1-1,TRBV5-1,CASSIDTYTEAFF
16,TRBJ1-3,TRBV27,CASSTGRGNTGNTIYF
16,TRBJ2-7,TRBV9,CASSPLTGTGIYEQYF
13,TRBJ2-3,TRBV6-5,CATPGYGTDTQYF
12,TRBJ1-1,TRBV5-1,CASSWTGPEAFF
16,TRBJ2-7,TRBV15,CATSRGGSGGTYEQYF
14,TRBJ2-3,TRBV7-9,CATSRDRATDTQYF
16,TRBJ2-2,TRBV28,CASRGRTGFNTGELFF
16,TRBJ2-1,TRBV7-2,CASSSDPAGLGNEQFF
12,TRBJ2-7,TRBV7-2,CASSDPGYEQYF
14,TRBJ2-7,TRBV7-2,CASSLGGGFYEQYF
16,TRBJ1-1,TRBV19,CASSIEGGKRNTEAFF
17,TRBJ1-1,TRBV7-9,CASSFSAGQLMNTEAFF
12,TRBJ1-6,TRBV6-5,CASNGGGSPLHF
16,TRBJ2-3,TRBV10-1,CASSERRELLTDTQYF
14,TRBJ2-3,TRBV28,CAIGAGGRGDTQYF
18,TRBJ1-1,TRBV15,CATSRGAGGAGGDTEAFF
14,TRBJ1-1,TRBV4-2,CASSQGQENTEAFF
18,TRBJ1-4,TRBV10-1,CASSESSRQGGTNEKLFF
14,TRBJ1-5,TRBV9,CASSSGISNQPQHF
13,-,TRBV27,CASSSGDSYEQYF
16,TRBJ2-7,TRBV5-8,CASSRDRAFNNYEQYF
10,TRBJ1-1,TRBV5-4,CASPPAEAFF